This T cell receptor (beta chain) stems from a study of blood T cells in healthy people across ages. With 3 bases removed from V and 1 base from J, the gap between germline ends came to 4 bases. Germline CDR1 is MDHEN and CDR2 is SYDVKM. The CDR3 extends over 12 amino acids. For the second PCR, which ran for about 7 to 11 cycles, a sample-barcoded 5' primer and a J-beta primer mix were used. Every cDNA molecule bore a tag from a template-switch adaptor containing 12 random nucleotides. Each CDR3 protein gets one entry after TCRdb re-called the 5' RACE reads with MiXCR. The sample holds 650,000 to 950,000 distinct CDR3 sequences, approximately 44% seen once. Details on this clonotype: A far larger clone is off by one base, so a read error is likely.

The TCR comes from a man aged 55 to 69 in good health. This rearrangement joins TRBV28 to TRBJ2-7; no clear D gene. Sequencing was done on a sample of blood. CDR3 coding DNA: TGTGCCAGCAGTTTCAGATCCTACGAGCAGTACTTC. It codes for CASSFRSYEQYF.